This T cell receptor (beta chain) is from a study of regulatory T cells in long-lasting Graves disease. This clonotype has a count of ten or more. Its antigen remains unknown. Whole-study findings and limits: Exclusively peripheral blood, rather than thyroid tissue, was studied.

Germline V gene sequence: CDR1 SGHVS, CDR2 FNYEAQ. V lost 5 bases and J 6 bases, leaving 17 bases between the germline ends. The CDR3 length is 15 residues. The time point: newly diagnosed GD, antithyroid drugs for less than 3 months. Following extraction of RNA from PBMCs, that RNA was used to make the TCR library. Patients hailed from an endocrinology department in Xi'an, China. Investigators prepared the TCR beta libraries by applying iRepertoire HTBI primers and Arm-PCR of CDR3 regions. From the multiplex PCR reads, TCRdb called clonotypes with MiXCR, one entry per CDR3 protein. The table lists under 700,000 distinct CDR3 sequences, 15% to 20% of them singletons, with roughly 25% in the top ten. This sample was shared with a second study, whose subject was T cells in Graves' hyperthyroidism and ophthalmopathy. That source notes: It was considered stable Graves' hyperthyroidism when ophthalmopathy did not progress within 18 months. Researchers ran a first-round RT-PCR on the TCR CDR3 using the HTBI primer set.

This sequence joins TRBV7-6 and TRBJ1-5, with D perhaps matching TRBD1 (5 bases). The specimen was peripheral blood mononuclear cells (PBMCs), collected at new diagnosis, from a patient treated with antithyroid drugs. This receptor was obtained from a woman aged 35-65 years with Graves disease. The CDR3 spells CASSPGSGGGQPQHF. Written as DNA, the CDR3 is TGTGCCAGCAGCCCAGGATCGGGGGGAGGTCAGCCCCAGCATTTT.